This paragraph covers one T cell receptor (beta chain) sequence. Its antigen is unknown. The CDR3 runs 12 residues. CDR1 is SGHRS and CDR2 is YFSETQ in the germline V gene. The V and J ends lost 0 bases and 6 bases respectively, with 6 bases between them. Isolated RNA was reverse transcribed in full, so expressed TCRB transcripts were sequenced. Only in-frame clones appear in the TCRdb table, and some are missing; sequencing was by immunoSEQ multiplex PCR. In the table there are around 250,000 clones, roughly an eighth of which are singletons. This record belongs to a study of beta chain features in type 1 diabetes. Study-level results: Moderate but significant shortening of TCRB CDR3s was recorded in all four CD4+ subsets from Type 1 diabetes patients.

Sorting based on CD45RO/CCR7/CD25/CD127/CD95/CD27 separated CD4+ naive, central memory, regulatory and stem cell-like memory cells. Sequenced input: naive CD4+ T cells from blood. The sequence derives from a man aged 30-40 years with type 1 diabetes. This rearrangement joins TRBV5-1 to TRBJ1-1; D unresolved. The CDR3 is CASSLDGAEAFF. In nucleotides, the CDR3 is TGCGCCAGCAGCTTGGACGGGGCTGAAGCTTTCTTT. Drawing the rest from reference TRBV5-1 and TRBJ1-1, the complete variable domain is KAGVTQTPRYLIKTRGQQVTLSCSPISGHRSVSWYQQTPGQGLQFLFEYFSETQRNKGNFPGRFSGRQFSNSRSEMNVSTLELGDSALYLCASSLDGAEAFFGQGTRLTVV.